What follows are 11 T cell receptor beta chains derived from one specimen sequenced in a study of cytomegalovirus exposure and HLA in healthy donors (dated 2017 in TCRdb). The library was built by means of the immunoSEQ multiplex PCR assay. For the multiplex PCR, a mixture combining 60 forward primers for TCR Vbeta segments and 13 reverse primers for TCR Jbeta segments was used. The table was pulled from immuneACCESS by TCRdb, which kept in-frame rearrangements only. Such tables lose some clones; where checked, under half of the loss comes from unresolved V genes, and the rest has no known cause. The sample table contains about 140,000 clones; only one count was recorded for around 75% of them. Of the sample, 1.2% is held by the ten largest clones. The sequenced sample consisted of PBMCs. All receptors come from a female donor in good health and CMV-seronegative.

The chain couples TRBV2 to TRBJ2-7; TRBD1 matches at 9 bases. Germline V gives CDR1 SNHLY, CDR2 FYNNEI. V was clipped by 6 bases and J by 3 bases; unmatched bases: 21. This CDR3 contains 19 residues. Here the CDR3 reads CASSPRRGQGKGSIYEQYF. The CDR3, as DNA: TGTGCCAGCAGCCCACGAAGAGGACAGGGGAAAGGGTCCATCTACGAGCAGTACTTC.

This clone appeared once. The chain combines TRBV29-1 with TRBJ1-5, with D tentatively TRBD1 (5 bases). V was cut by 3 bases and J by 6 bases, with 12 bases left in between. CDR1 is SQVTM and CDR2 is ANQGSEA in the germline V gene. The CDR3 sequence is 13 residues long. CDR3 in amino acids: CSVDFGGSQPQHF. CDR3 DNA sequence: TGCAGCGTTGATTTTGGGGGGAGTCAGCCCCAGCATTTT.

The rearrangement joins TRBV4-1 to TRBJ2-7; a weak D match, TRBD2 (5 bases). Germline V gene sequence: CDR1 MGHRA, CDR2 YSYEKL. This CDR3 is 15 amino acids long. Trimming removed 0 bases from V and 2 bases from J, with 11 bases in between. The CDR3 DNA reads as TGCGCCAGCAGCCAAGATCCGACACTAGCCTACGAGCAGTACTTC. Encoded protein: CASSQDPTLAYEQYF.

V gene TRBV18 combines with J gene TRBJ2-3, with D unresolved. CDR3 length equals 14 residues. The germline V gene has CDR1 KGHSH and CDR2 LQKENI. The V gene lost 3 bases and the J gene lost 1 base, with 8 bases spanning the gap. This chain's CDR3 is CASSPTAGTDTQYF. CDR3 coding DNA: TGTGCCAGCTCACCCACGGCGGGCACAGATACGCAGTATTTT.

The CDR3 spells CASSLLTVTYEQYF. The DNA of the CDR3 is TGTGCCAGCAGCTTGCTGACAGTGACCTACGAGCAGTACTTC. The chain recombines TRBV5-8 with TRBJ2-7, with D maybe TRBD1 (5 bases). Germline CDR1 reads SGHTS; CDR2 reads YDEGEE. V dropped 1 base and J dropped 2 bases, with 10 bases sitting between them. The CDR3 has 14 residues.

The V and J genes are TRBV9 and TRBJ2-1, with a possible D match to TRBD2 (6 bases). V was trimmed by 4 bases and J by 8 bases, leaving 22 bases between them. CDR1 and CDR2 from the germline V gene are SGDLS and YYNGEE. The CDR3 totals 16 residues. CDR3: CASSPILAGGKHEQFF. CDR3 sequence (DNA): TGTGCCAGCAGCCCAATCCTAGCAGGAGGGAAACATGAGCAGTTCTTC.

The chain uses TRBV14 and TRBJ2-7; D uncertain. The CDR3 contains 14 residues. CDR1 SGHDN and CDR2 FVKESK come from the germline V gene. V shed 3 bases and J shed 1 base, with 10 bases lying between them. CDR3 coding DNA: TGTGCCAGCAGCCAGACGACTTTATCCTACGAGCAGTACTTC. This codes for CASSQTTLSYEQYF.

The chain combines TRBV18 with TRBJ2-7, with 7 bases identical to TRBD1. The CDR3 totals 16 residues. With V trimmed by 3 bases and J by 3 bases, 11 bases remained unmatched. CDR1 is KGHSH and CDR2 is LQKENI in the germline V gene. The DNA of the CDR3 is TGTGCCAGCTCACCCCAAGGAGCCGGGACAGACTACGAGCAGTACTTC. Encoded protein: CASSPQGAGTDYEQYF.

This chain uses TRBV6-5 with TRBJ1-5; TRBD1 agrees at 7 bases. Germline CDR1 is MNHEY and CDR2 is SVGAGI. This CDR3 has 14 amino acids. V shed 6 bases and J 3 bases; nucleotides not matched to a gene: 5. The CDR3 bases are TGTGCCAGCAGAAGGGACAGATACAATCAGCCCCAGCATTTT. Its protein is CASRRDRYNQPQHF.

The V gene is TRBV10-1, the J gene TRBJ2-2; 14 nucleotides line up with TRBD2. The germline V gene has CDR1 WNHNN and CDR2 SYGVQD (reference sequence). The CDR3 contains 18 residues. The J segment lost 0 bases and the V segment lost 0 bases, leaving 0 bases of the junction unmatched. CDR3 bases: TGCGCCAGCAGTGAGTCGACTAGCGGGAGGGCGAACACCGGGGAGCTGTTTTTT. Translating it yields CASSESTSGRANTGELFF.

The J gene is TRBJ2-7, the V gene TRBV7-8, with 9 nucleotides matching TRBD2. CDR3 length equals 14 residues. After removal of 3 bases from V and 2 bases from J, the junction contained 2 bases not matched to a gene. Germline assignment: CDR1 SGHVS and CDR2 FQNEAQ. CDR3 nucleotides: TGTGCCAGCAGCTTGACTAGCGGTACCTACGAGCAGTACTTC. It is translated as CASSLTSGTYEQYF.